The 19 T cell receptor beta chains listed next were all sequenced from one sample in a study of blood T cell repertoires in COVID-19. The table came from immunoSEQ multiplex PCR; TCRdb's copy has only in-frame clones and leaves some out. The table records more than 95,000 clones, roughly 82% of them present only once. The sequencing input was peripheral blood. These receptors originate from a man in his sixties with acute or convalescent COVID-19.

The J gene is TRBJ2-2, the V gene TRBV7-2, with a possible D match to TRBD1 (5 bases). Germline lookup yields CDR1 SGHTA and CDR2 FQGNSA. The CDR3 consists of 15 residues. V was clipped by 3 bases and J by 0 bases, with 8 bases between them. CDR3 amino acids: CASSFRATNTGELFF. DNA of the CDR3: TGTGCCAGCAGCTTCAGGGCAACGAACACCGGGGAGCTGTTTTTT. Full variable domain (rest looked up from reference TRBV7-2 and TRBJ2-2): GAGVSQSPSNKVTEKGKDVELRCDPISGHTALYWYRQSLGQGLEFLIYFQGNSAPDKSGLPSDRFSAERTGGSVSTLTIQRTQQEDSAVYLCASSFRATNTGELFFGEGSRLTVL.

This clone was picked up one time. DNA of the CDR3: TGTGCCAGCAGTGAGGGCGAGTACTATGGCTACACCTTC. Its translation is CASSEGEYYGYTF. This sequence joins TRBV2 and TRBJ1-2; D not certain. Germline CDR1 SNHLY, CDR2 FYNNEI. The germline V and J ends were trimmed by 3 bases and 3 bases, with 8 bases remaining between them. The CDR3 consists of 13 residues. The full variable domain, rest sourced from reference TRBV2 and TRBJ1-2, is EPEVTQTPSHQVTQMGQEVILRCVPISNHLYFYWYRQILGQKVEFLVSFYNNEISEKSEIFDDQFSVERPDGSNFTLKIRSTKLEDSAMYFCASSEGEYYGYTFGSGTRLTVV.

This clone was seen more than once but under ten times. This CDR3 reads CASSSITGARFYQETQYF. The CDR3 region has the DNA TGTGCCAGCAGCTCCATTACAGGGGCCCGATTCTACCAAGAGACCCAGTACTTC. The chain recombines TRBV5-6 with TRBJ2-5, with 7 nucleotides matching TRBD1. This CDR3 region has 18 residues. Unmatched junction bases numbered 14, after V lost 3 bases and J lost 0 bases. Germline CDR1 is SGHDT and CDR2 is YYEEEE.

The genes are TRBV6-5 and TRBJ2-4, with D possibly matching TRBD1 (5 bases). Trimming pared 4 bases from V and 0 bases from J, leaving 13 bases between. Germline V gives CDR1 MNHEY, CDR2 SVGAGI. CDR3 length: 16 residues. CDR3 sequence reads: CASSSPGHLAKNIQYF. CDR3 in DNA: TGTGCCAGCAGTTCACCCGGACACCTAGCCAAAAACATTCAGTACTTC.

The V call is TRBV5-1, the J call TRBJ2-1; possible D gene TRBD2, 5 bases. Germline V lookup: CDR1 SGHRS, CDR2 YFSETQ. There are 16 residues in the CDR3. V lost 4 bases and J 0 bases, leaving 14 bases between the germline ends. DNA for the CDR3: TGCGCCAGCAGCGCCGCGGGTGCCGCCTCCTACAATGAGCAGTTCTTC. It specifies CASSAAGAASYNEQFF.

This clone was detected only once. The V call is TRBV5-1, the J call TRBJ1-1, with 7 bases aligning to TRBD1. The CDR3 totals 17 residues. Germline CDR1 is SGHRS and CDR2 is YFSETQ. J lost 5 bases, V lost 3 bases, and 16 bases had no gene match. In DNA, the CDR3 is TGCGCCAGCAGCTGGGGGGCCTTTTACGGGACAGATACTGAAGCTTTCTTT. Protein sequence: CASSWGAFYGTDTEAFF.

The gene calls are TRBV28 and TRBJ2-7, with 13 nucleotides matching TRBD2. Germline CDR1 reads MDHEN; CDR2 reads SYDVKM. Trimming at V came to 5 bases and at J to 2 bases, leaving 6 bases not matched to a gene. The CDR3 length is 16 residues. The CDR3 nucleotides are TGTGCCAGCAGTAGCATCGGACTAGCGGGAGCCTACGAGCAGTACTTC. Translated, it gives CASSSIGLAGAYEQYF.

V is TRBV6-6 and J is TRBJ2-1; D might be TRBD1 (5 bases). Germline V gene data show CDR1 as MNHNY and CDR2 as SVGAGI (reference sequence). V lost 2 bases and J 6 bases, leaving 14 bases between the germline ends. CDR3 length: 15 amino acids. The CDR3 region has the DNA TGTGCCAGCAGTTACCTGCAAAGGGGCCGCAATGAGCAGTTCTTC. Encoded protein: CASSYLQRGRNEQFF.

The chain uses TRBV16 and TRBJ1-6, with no clear D. V was clipped by 1 base and J by 7 bases, with 14 bases between them. The CDR3 length is 16 residues. Germline V gene sequence: CDR1 KGHSY, CDR2 FQNENV. The CDR3 spells CASSQYNPTANSPLHF. In DNA form, the CDR3 reads TGTGCCAGCAGCCAATACAACCCTACAGCCAATTCACCCCTCCACTTT.

J is TRBJ1-3 and V is TRBV18; D perhaps matches TRBD1 (5 bases). Looked up from germline, CDR1 is KGHSH and CDR2 is LQKENI. The CDR3 runs 15 residues. V was clipped by 2 bases and J by 2 bases, with 10 bases between them. CDR3: CASSPMVQAGNTIYF. Here the CDR3 DNA reads TGTGCCAGCTCACCAATGGTACAGGCTGGAAACACCATATATTTT.

V and J are TRBV7-9 and TRBJ1-1; D may be TRBD1 (6 bases). Trimming removed 5 bases at V and 1 base at J, with 8 bases between. The CDR3 consists of 13 residues. CDR1 and CDR2 (germline): SEHNR, FQNEAQ (reference sequence). CDR3 region: CASSLQGNTEAFF. The CDR3 DNA reads TGTGCCAGCAGCCTACAGGGGAACACTGAAGCTTTCTTT.

The gene calls are TRBV5-1 and TRBJ1-2; D unresolved. The CDR3 spans 13 residues. Between the trimmed V and J ends, which lost 0 bases and 3 bases, there was a span of 6 bases. Germline assignment: CDR1 SGHRS and CDR2 YFSETQ. The CDR3 spells CASSLDKYYGYTF. The CDR3 DNA sequence: TGCGCCAGCAGCTTGGACAAGTACTATGGCTACACCTTC.

The V call is TRBV6-5, the J call TRBJ2-5; a possible D gene is TRBD2 (5 bases). The germline gives CDR1 MNHEY, CDR2 SVGAGI. This CDR3 has 13 residues. The V end was cut by 2 bases, the J end by 7 bases, with 11 bases between. Written as DNA, the CDR3 is TGTGCCAGCAGTTACGAGGGTTCAGGGACCCAGTACTTC. The encoded protein is CASSYEGSGTQYF.

The chain recombines TRBV7-8 with TRBJ2-3, with 15 bases that match TRBD2. The CDR3 consists of 20 residues. V trimming: 5 bases; J trimming: 1 base; junction bases outside the gene matches: 13. The germline gives CDR1 SGHVS, CDR2 FQNEAQ. The CDR3 nucleotides are TGTGCCAGCAGCCGTAGACGGGGACTAGCGGGAGGTGTGGGCACAGATACGCAGTATTTT. As protein: CASSRRRGLAGGVGTDTQYF.

The chain joins TRBV7-8 to TRBJ1-1, with D perhaps TRBD1 (5 bases). The germline CDR1 and CDR2 sequences are SGHVS and FQNEAQ. Trimming took 1 base from V and 1 from J, leaving 13 bases between them. This CDR3 comprises 16 residues. The CDR3 DNA follows: TGTGCCAGCAGCTTAGGGTTAGGGCAGGGGAACACTGAAGCTTTCTTT. Its protein is CASSLGLGQGNTEAFF.

The chain uses TRBV7-9 and TRBJ2-2, with unresolved D. The CDR3 sequence is 13 residues long. Germline assignment: CDR1 SEHNR and CDR2 FQNEAQ (reference sequence). V lost 5 bases, J lost 6 bases, and 10 bases lay in between. The CDR3 DNA sequence: TGTGCCAGCAGCGATCAGAATCCCGGGGAGCTGTTTTTT. Its translation is CASSDQNPGELFF.

Note on this clone: Other DNA sequences of this sample code for an identical CDR3. This chain joins TRBV5-1 and TRBJ2-5; the D is unclear. This CDR3 has 12 residues. Germline V gene data show CDR1 as SGHRS and CDR2 as YFSETQ. Trimming removed 0 bases from V and 5 bases from J, with 5 bases in between. The CDR3 DNA follows: TGCGCCAGCAGCTTGGCCTTGGAGACCCAGTACTTC. Translated, it gives CASSLALETQYF. The variable domain in full, completed from reference TRBV5-1 and TRBJ2-5, reads KAGVTQTPRYLIKTRGQQVTLSCSPISGHRSVSWYQQTPGQGLQFLFEYFSETQRNKGNFPGRFSGRQFSNSRSEMNVSTLELGDSALYLCASSLALETQYFGPGTRLLVL.

V gene TRBV19 combines with J gene TRBJ1-1; D uncertain. Germline V gene data show CDR1 as LNHDA and CDR2 as SQIVND (reference sequence). V lost 3 bases and J 4 bases, leaving 9 bases between the germline ends. The CDR3 has 13 amino acids. CDR3 sequence (DNA): TGTGCCAGTAGTATCGGGAGTAGCACTGAAGCTTTCTTT. Translation gives CASSIGSSTEAFF.

This chain uses TRBV24-1 with TRBJ2-3; the match to TRBD1 covers 7 bases. In germline, CDR1 is KGHDR, CDR2 SFDVKD. The CDR3 runs to 17 residues. The V and J ends lost 3 bases and 6 bases, in that order; junction bases with no gene match: 14. The CDR3 nucleotides are TGTGCCACCAGTGATCTTCCCGGCAGGGGGATTAAGGATACGCAGTATTTT. As protein: CATSDLPGRGIKDTQYF.